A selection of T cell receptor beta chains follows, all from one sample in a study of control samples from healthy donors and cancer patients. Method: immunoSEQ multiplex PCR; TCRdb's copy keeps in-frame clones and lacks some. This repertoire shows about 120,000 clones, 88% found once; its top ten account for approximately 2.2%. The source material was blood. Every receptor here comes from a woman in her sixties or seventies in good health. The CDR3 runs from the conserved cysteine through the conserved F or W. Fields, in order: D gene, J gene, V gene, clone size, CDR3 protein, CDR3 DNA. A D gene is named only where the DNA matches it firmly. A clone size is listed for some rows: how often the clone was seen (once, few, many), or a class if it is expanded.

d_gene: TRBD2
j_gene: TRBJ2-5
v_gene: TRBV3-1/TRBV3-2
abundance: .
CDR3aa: CASSRSGTRTLETQYF
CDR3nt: TGTGCCAGCAGCCGATCCGGGACTAGGACGTTGGAGACCCAGTACTTC

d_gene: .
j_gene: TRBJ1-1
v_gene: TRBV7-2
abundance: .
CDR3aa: CASSLVGSVAVEAFF
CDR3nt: TGTGCCAGCAGCTTAGTAGGTTCGGTCGCAGTTGAAGCTTTCTTT

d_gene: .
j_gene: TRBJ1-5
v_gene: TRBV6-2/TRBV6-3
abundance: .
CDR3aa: CASSYSGGVSGPQHF
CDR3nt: TGTGCCAGCAGTTACTCAGGAGGGGTCTCGGGGCCCCAGCATTTT

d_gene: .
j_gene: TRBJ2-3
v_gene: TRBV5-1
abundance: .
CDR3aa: CASSKLASGSDTQYF
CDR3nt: TGCGCCAGCAGCAAGCTAGCGTCGGGATCAGATACGCAGTATTTT

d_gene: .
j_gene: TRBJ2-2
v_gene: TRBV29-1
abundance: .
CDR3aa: CSVISFEDTGELFF
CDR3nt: TGCAGCGTCATCTCTTTCGAAGACACCGGGGAGCTGTTTTTT

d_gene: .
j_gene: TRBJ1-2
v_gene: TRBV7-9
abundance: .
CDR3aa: CARGTKGCSGYGYTF
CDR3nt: TGTGCCCGCGGGACGAAGGGGTGCTCGGGGTATGGCTACACCTTC

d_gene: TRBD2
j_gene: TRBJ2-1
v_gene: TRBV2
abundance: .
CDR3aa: CASRASGGYNEQFF
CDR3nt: TGTGCCAGCAGGGCTAGCGGGGGTTACAATGAGCAGTTCTTC

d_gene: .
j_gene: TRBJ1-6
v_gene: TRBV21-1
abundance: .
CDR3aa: CASSKESGWGGSPLHF
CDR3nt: TGTGCCAGCAGCAAAGAGTCAGGATGGGGTGGTTCACCCCTCCACTTT

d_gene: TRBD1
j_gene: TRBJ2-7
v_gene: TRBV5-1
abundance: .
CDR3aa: CASSPGTGLLYEQYF
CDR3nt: TGCGCCAGCAGCCCCGGGACAGGGTTACTCTACGAGCAGTACTTC

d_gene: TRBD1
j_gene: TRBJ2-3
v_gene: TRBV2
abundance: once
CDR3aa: CASSEESGQKGYTQYF
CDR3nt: TGTGCCAGCAGTGAAGAATCGGGACAGAAGGGGTATACGCAGTATTTT

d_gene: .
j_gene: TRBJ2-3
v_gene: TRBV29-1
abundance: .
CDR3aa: CSVDKGQNGNTQYF
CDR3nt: TGCAGCGTTGATAAGGGGCAGAACGGAAATACGCAGTATTTT

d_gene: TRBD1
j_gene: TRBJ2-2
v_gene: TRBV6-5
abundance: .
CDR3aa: CASRRRDRNTGELFF
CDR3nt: TGTGCCAGCAGGCGTAGGGACAGGAACACCGGGGAGCTGTTTTTT

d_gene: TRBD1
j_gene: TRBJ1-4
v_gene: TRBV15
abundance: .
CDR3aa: CATSKDRGGNEKLFF
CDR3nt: TGTGCCACCAGCAAAGACAGGGGGGGTAATGAAAAACTGTTTTTT